This TCR beta chain was captured in a study of blood T cell repertoires in COVID-19. Germline V gene lookup returns CDR1 MNHEY and CDR2 SMNVEV (reference sequence). V lost 6 bases to trimming and J lost 2 bases; unmatched junction nucleotides: 2. The CDR3 spans 13 residues. Clones were read by immunoSEQ multiplex PCR, and TCRdb kept only the in-frame ones, dropping some. The sample has fewer than 350,000 clones; 85% to 90% are singletons. The rearrangement uses TRBV27 and TRBJ2-7; the match to TRBD1 covers 9 bases. Material for sequencing was PBMCs or T cells enriched from blood (not recorded which). The clonotype originates from a woman younger than 35 with acute COVID-19. Written as DNA, the CDR3 is TGTGCCAGCAGGGACAGGGGAACCTACGAGCAGTACTTC. Translation gives CASRDRGTYEQYF.